This T cell receptor (beta chain) derives from a study of CD8 T cells in ankylosing spondylitis. Preparation of TCR beta libraries was done by quantitative 5'-RACE with molecular barcodes. MiXCR, applied by TCRdb to the 5' RACE reads, yields one record per CDR3 protein. The sample yields under 850,000 distinct CDR3 sequences, about 20% seen once. Findings and caveats of the study: A CD8+ phenotype characterized the disease-linked clones, which were relatively rare in peripheral blood. Seemingly characteristic of ankylosing spondylitis blood was a TCR beta motif consisting of several highly homologous variants. Reports of some motif variants in reactive arthritis synovial fluid and blood predate this one.

The ends were cut back, 10 bases at V and 4 bases at J, with 14 bases in the middle. Germline V lookup: CDR1 ENHRY, CDR2 SYGVKD. The CDR3 length is 12 residues. Turning to this clonotype: What it recognizes is unknown.

This TCR was recovered from a male donor with ankylosing spondylitis. Sequences were obtained from blood, either unsorted or a sorted T cell fraction (not recorded which). The chain is built from TRBV10-3 and TRBJ2-7; perhaps TRBD2 as D (5 bases). The CDR3 DNA follows: TGTGCCACCGGGGATCCTGGATACGAGCAGTACTTC. This encodes CATGDPGYEQYF.